This TCR beta chain emerged from a study of blood T cell repertoires in COVID-19. Germline assignment: CDR1 LGHDT and CDR2 YNNKEL (reference sequence). The CDR3 is made up of 15 amino acids. The V end was cut by 7 bases, the J end by 0 bases, with 13 bases between. As processed by the authors: Amplification from reference gene primers served as the basis for estimated nucleated cell counts. The table came from immunoSEQ multiplex PCR; TCRdb's copy has only in-frame clones and leaves some out. The V and J calls and the clone size are those of that table, but D and trimming were determined from the DNA. The sample has around 250,000 clones; over 70% are singletons. Everyone who took part was roughly 18 to 89 years old, and they came from some 23 US areas.

This receptor was taken from a woman between 40 and 50 years old who had been exposed to COVID-19. The rearrangement joins TRBV3-1 (or the pseudogene TRBV3-2) to TRBJ1-3, with D hard to call. The material sequenced was PBMCs or T cells enriched from blood (not recorded which). Written as DNA, the CDR3 is TGTGCCAGCACCACCGGAGGGAGCTCTGGAAACACCATATATTTT. Translation: CASTTGGSSGNTIYF.